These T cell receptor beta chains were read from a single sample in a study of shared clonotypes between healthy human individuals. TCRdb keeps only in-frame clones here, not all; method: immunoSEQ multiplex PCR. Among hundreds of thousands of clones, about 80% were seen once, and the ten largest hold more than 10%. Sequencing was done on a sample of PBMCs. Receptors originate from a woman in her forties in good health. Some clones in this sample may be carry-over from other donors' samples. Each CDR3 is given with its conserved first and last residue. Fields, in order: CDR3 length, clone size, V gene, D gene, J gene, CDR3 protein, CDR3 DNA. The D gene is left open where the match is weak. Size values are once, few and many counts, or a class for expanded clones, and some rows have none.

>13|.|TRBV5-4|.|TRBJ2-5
CASSGQEQETQYF
TGTGCCAGCAGCGGTCAAGAGCAAGAGACCCAGTACTTC
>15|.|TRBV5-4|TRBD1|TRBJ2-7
CASSQRDRSSYEQYF
TGTGCCAGCAGCCAGAGGGACAGGAGCTCCTACGAGCAGTACTTC
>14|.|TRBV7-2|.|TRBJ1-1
CASSLTGWGTEAFF
TGTGCCAGCAGCTTAACAGGGTGGGGCACTGAAGCTTTCTTT
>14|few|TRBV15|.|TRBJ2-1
CATSRDLSRNEQFF
TGTGCCACCAGCAGAGATCTAAGCCGTAATGAGCAGTTCTTC
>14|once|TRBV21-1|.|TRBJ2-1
CASSKGQIYNEQFF
TGTGCCAGCAGCAAGGGACAGATATACAATGAGCAGTTCTTC
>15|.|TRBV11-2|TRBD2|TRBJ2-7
CASSPGTSGRIKQYF
TGTGCCAGCAGCCCCGGGACTAGCGGGAGGATCAAGCAGTACTTC
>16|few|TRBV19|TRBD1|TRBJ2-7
CASSIDLGTGSYEQYF
TGTGCCAGTAGTATAGACCTCGGGACAGGCTCCTACGAGCAGTACTTC
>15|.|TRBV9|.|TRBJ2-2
CASSRDGADTGELFF
TGTGCCAGCAGCCGGGACGGGGCGGACACCGGGGAGCTGTTTTTT
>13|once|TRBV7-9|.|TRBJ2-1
CASSLLAPGEQFF
TGTGCCAGCAGCTTATTGGCCCCGGGTGAGCAGTTCTTC
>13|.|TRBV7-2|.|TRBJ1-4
CASSLAGQEKLFF
TGTGCCAGCAGCTTAGCGGGGCAGGAAAAACTGTTTTTT
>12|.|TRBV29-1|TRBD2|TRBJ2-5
CSGHRGGETQYF
TGCAGCGGACATCGGGGAGGGGAGACCCAGTACTTC
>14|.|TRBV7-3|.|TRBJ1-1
CASSPTALMAEAFF
TGTGCCAGCAGCCCGACAGCCCTAATGGCTGAAGCTTTCTTT
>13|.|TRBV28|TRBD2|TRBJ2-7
CASISGRAYEQYF
TGTGCCAGCATTAGCGGGAGGGCCTACGAGCAGTACTTC
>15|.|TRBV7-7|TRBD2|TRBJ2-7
CASSDGTSGIHEQYF
TGTGCCAGCAGCGACGGGACTAGCGGGATCCACGAGCAGTACTTC
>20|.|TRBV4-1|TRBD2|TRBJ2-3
CASSQVILSGREAGADTQYF
TGCGCCAGCAGCCAAGTAATCCTGAGCGGGAGAGAAGCCGGGGCAGATACGCAGTATTTT
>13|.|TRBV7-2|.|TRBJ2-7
CASSPQVGHEQYF
TGTGCCAGCAGCCCCCAGGTGGGTCACGAGCAGTACTTC
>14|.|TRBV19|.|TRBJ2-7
CASSMGDWTYEQYF
TGTGCCAGTAGTATGGGCGACTGGACCTACGAGCAGTACTTC
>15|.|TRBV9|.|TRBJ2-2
CASSELKTNTGELFF
TGTGCCAGCAGCGAGTTGAAAACGAACACCGGGGAGCTGTTTTTT
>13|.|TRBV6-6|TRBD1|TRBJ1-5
CASDRGYNQPQHF
TGTGCCAGCGACAGGGGGTACAATCAGCCCCAGCATTTT
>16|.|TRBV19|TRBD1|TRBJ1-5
CASSITGTGDNQPQHF
TGTGCCAGTAGTATAACTGGGACAGGCGACAATCAGCCCCAGCATTTT
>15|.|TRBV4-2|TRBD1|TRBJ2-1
CASSPLGDRVHEQFF
TGTGCCAGCAGCCCGCTCGGGGACAGGGTCCATGAGCAGTTCTTC
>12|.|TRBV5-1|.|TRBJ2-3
CASSFGADTQYF
TGCGCCAGCAGCTTCGGGGCAGATACGCAGTATTTT
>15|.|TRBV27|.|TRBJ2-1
CASSLEGSSYNEQFF
TGTGCCAGCAGTTTGGAGGGGAGCTCCTACAATGAGCAGTTCTTC